This T cell receptor (beta chain) was identified during a study of cytomegalovirus exposure and HLA in healthy donors (dated by TCRdb to 2015 to 2018). A note on the overall study: According to a later analysis, the roughly 120 validation repertoires were produced on the same platform as the 666 repertoires of the first cohort. The aim of the study was to test whether cataloging public T cell receptors could identify signatures of past pathogen exposure. A separate validation cohort of some 130 different subjects was used in addition to the approximately 670-subject first cohort. The study combined high-throughput TCR immunosequencing, statistical association of individual TCRs with disease status, and machine learning to predict cytomegalovirus infection status.

Unmatched junction bases come to 6, with V trimmed by 6 bases and J by 1 base. The CDR3 holds 16 amino acids from the cysteine to the phenylalanine. Kept here is only the CDR3 DNA, which spans 48 bases and is read in frame from base 1. The germline V gene specifies SQVTM as CDR1 and ANQGSEA as CDR2. Results and caveats for the whole study, not just this receptor: The authors suggested that the approach could potentially be generalized to other disease states and immunological phenotypes. The validation cohort had no HLA typing available for a later analysis, so co-occurrence within that cohort was assessed over all 120 or so repertoires. Most TCR sequences were seen in very few donors, while some public TCRs were found in many individuals. Three of the identified cytomegalovirus-associated TCR beta chains were confirmed in vitro to be specific for cytomegalovirus antigens. Subsequent analysis determined that TCRs grouped into clusters in the first cohort also showed a tendency toward co-occurrence across the roughly 110 validation repertoires, and 85% to 95% of cluster scores exceeded 0. A total of 164 TCR beta chains were listed by the study as associated with cytomegalovirus. In both the original and validation cohorts, the classifier was reported to diagnose cytomegalovirus status with high specificity and sensitivity.

To prepare the library, the immunoSEQ multiplex PCR assay was applied. Concerning the study's data processing: A statistical classification framework was built to diagnose cytomegalovirus status from the catalog of TCR beta chain sequences. This immuneACCESS table, as held by TCRdb, lists in-frame sequences with V and J called but not all clones. Of the missing ones, under half trace to an unresolved V gene in checked studies; the others have no known cause. V and J calls and clone size follow that table, whereas D and trimming were derived from the DNA. The sample contains about 340,000 clones, roughly 90% of them found a single time. The ten most abundant clones make up around 0.8% of the sample. On this clone itself: The antigen it recognizes is unknown. No per-base quality is available; no much larger clone lies one base away.

Separate from the roughly 650-subject first cohort, the validation cohort of 90 to 150 subjects was the group to which the donors belonged. Sequenced input: PBMCs. The origin of this receptor is a woman aged 18-35 years in good health and CMV-seronegative. The rearranged segments are TRBV29-1 and TRBJ2-1; 13 middle bases align to TRBD2. The sequence in DNA is TGCAGCGTCCCAAGGACTAGCGGGGGTTCCTACAATGAGCAGTTCTTC. It is translated as CSVPRTSGGSYNEQFF.